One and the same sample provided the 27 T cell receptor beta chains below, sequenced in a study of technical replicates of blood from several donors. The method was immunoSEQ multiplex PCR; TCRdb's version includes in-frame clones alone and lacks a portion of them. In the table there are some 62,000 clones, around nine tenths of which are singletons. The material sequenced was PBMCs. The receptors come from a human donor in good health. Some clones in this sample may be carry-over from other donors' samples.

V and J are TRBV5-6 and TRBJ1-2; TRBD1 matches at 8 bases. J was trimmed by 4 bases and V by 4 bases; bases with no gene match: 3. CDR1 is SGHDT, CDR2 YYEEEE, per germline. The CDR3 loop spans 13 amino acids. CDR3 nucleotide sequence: TGTGCCAGCAGCAAGGACAGGGCCTATGGCTACACCTTC. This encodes CASSKDRAYGYTF.

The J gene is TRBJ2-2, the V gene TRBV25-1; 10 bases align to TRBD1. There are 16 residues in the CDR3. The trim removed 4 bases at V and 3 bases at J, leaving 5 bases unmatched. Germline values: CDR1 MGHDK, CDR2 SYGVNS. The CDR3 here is CASSATGGRDTGELFF. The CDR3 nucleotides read TGTGCCAGCAGTGCGACAGGGGGCCGGGACACCGGGGAGCTGTTTTTT. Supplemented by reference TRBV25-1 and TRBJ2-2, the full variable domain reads EADIYQTPRYLVIGTGKKITLECSQTMGHDKMYWYQQDPGMELHLIHYSYGVNSTEKGDLSSESTVSRIRTEHFPLTLESARPSHTSQYLCASSATGGRDTGELFFGEGSRLTVL.

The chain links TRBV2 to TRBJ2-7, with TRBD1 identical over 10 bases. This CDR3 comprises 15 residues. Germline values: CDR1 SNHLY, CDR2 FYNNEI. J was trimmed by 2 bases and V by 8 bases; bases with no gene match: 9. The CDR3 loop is CASSRDRGITYEQYF. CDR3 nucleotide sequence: TGTGCCAGCTCTCGGGACAGGGGTATAACCTACGAGCAGTACTTC. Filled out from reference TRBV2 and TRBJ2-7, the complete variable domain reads EPEVTQTPSHQVTQMGQEVILRCVPISNHLYFYWYRQILGQKVEFLVSFYNNEISEKSEIFDDQFSVERPDGSNFTLKIRSTKLEDSAMYFCASSRDRGITYEQYFGPGTRLTVT.

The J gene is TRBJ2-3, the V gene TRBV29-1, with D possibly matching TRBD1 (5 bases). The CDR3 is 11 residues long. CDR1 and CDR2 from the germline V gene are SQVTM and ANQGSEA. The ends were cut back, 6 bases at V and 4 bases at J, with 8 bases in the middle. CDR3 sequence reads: CSVAGPDTQYF. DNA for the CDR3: TGCAGCGTGGCAGGGCCAGATACGCAGTATTTT.

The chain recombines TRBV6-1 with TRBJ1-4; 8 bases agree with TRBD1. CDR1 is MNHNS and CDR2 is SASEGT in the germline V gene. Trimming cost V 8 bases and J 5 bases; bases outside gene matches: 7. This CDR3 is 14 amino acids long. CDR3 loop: CASRPRTGNEKLFF. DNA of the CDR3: TGTGCCAGCCGGCCCCGGACAGGGAATGAAAAACTGTTTTTT.

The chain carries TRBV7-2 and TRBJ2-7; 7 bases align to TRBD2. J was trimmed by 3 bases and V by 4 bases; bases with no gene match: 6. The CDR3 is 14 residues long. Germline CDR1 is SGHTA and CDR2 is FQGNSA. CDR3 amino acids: CASSSGLGYYEQYF. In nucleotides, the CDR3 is TGTGCCAGCAGCTCCGGACTAGGCTACTACGAGCAGTACTTC.

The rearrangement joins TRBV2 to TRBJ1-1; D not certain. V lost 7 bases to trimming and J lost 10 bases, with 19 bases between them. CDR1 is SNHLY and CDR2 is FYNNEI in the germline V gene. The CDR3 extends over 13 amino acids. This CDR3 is CASTTDTIKVAFF. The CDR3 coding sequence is TGTGCCAGCACGACCGACACCATAAAGGTAGCTTTCTTT. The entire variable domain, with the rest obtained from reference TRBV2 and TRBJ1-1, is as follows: EPEVTQTPSHQVTQMGQEVILRCVPISNHLYFYWYRQILGQKVEFLVSFYNNEISEKSEIFDDQFSVERPDGSNFTLKIRSTKLEDSAMYFCASTTDTIKVAFFGQGTRLTVV.

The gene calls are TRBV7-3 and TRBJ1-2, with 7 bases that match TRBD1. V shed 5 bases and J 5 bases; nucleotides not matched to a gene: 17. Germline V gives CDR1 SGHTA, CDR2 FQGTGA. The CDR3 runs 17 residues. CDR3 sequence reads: CASSPQPRDSLDYGYTF. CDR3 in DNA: TGTGCCAGCAGCCCACAACCCCGGGACAGCCTGGATTATGGCTACACCTTC.

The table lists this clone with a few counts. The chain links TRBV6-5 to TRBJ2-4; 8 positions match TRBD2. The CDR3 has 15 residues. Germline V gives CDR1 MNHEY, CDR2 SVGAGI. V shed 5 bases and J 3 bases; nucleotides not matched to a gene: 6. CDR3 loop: CASSPPGGGKNIQYF. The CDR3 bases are TGTGCCAGCAGTCCCCCGGGGGGGGGCAAAAACATTCAGTACTTC.

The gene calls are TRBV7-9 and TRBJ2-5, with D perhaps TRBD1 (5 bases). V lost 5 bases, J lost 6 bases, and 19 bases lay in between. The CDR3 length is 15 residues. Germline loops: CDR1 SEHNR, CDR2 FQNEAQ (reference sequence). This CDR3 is CASSQQKIGAQTQYF. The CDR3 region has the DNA TGTGCCAGCAGCCAACAAAAAATTGGGGCTCAGACCCAGTACTTC.

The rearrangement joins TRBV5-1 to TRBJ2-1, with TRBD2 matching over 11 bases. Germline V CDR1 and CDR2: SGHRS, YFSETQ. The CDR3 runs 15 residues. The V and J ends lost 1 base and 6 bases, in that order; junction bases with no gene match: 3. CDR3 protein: CASSLMTSGVNEQFF. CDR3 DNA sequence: TGCGCCAGCAGCTTGATGACTAGCGGGGTCAATGAGCAGTTCTTC.

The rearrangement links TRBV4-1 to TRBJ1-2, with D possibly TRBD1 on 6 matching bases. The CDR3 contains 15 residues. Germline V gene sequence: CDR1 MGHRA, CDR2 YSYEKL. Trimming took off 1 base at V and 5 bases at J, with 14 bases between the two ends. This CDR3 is CASSQGDDRRYGYTF. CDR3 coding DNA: TGCGCCAGCAGCCAAGGTGATGACAGGAGATATGGCTACACCTTC.

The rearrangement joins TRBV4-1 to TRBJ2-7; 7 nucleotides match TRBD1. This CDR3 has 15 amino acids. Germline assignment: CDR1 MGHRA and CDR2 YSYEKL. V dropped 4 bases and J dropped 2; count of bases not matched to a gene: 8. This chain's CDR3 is CASSLTGQTTYEQYF. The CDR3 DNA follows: TGCGCCAGCAGCCTCACGGGACAGACAACCTACGAGCAGTACTTC.

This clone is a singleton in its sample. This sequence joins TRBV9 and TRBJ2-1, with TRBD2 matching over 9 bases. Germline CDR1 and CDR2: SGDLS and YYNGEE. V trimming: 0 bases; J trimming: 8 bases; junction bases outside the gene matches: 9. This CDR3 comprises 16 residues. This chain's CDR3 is CASSVVGGGGADEQFF. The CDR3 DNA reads TGTGCCAGCAGCGTAGTAGGAGGCGGGGGGGCCGATGAGCAGTTCTTC. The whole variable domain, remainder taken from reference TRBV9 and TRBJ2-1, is DSGVTQTPKHLITATGQRVTLRCSPRSGDLSVYWYQQSLDQGLQFLIQYYNGEERAKGNILERFSAQQFPDLHSELNLSSLELGDSALYFCASSVVGGGGADEQFFGPGTRLTVL.

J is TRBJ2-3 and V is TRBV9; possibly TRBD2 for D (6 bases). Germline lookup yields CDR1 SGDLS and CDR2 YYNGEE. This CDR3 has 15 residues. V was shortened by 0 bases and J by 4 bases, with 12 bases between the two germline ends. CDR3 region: CASSVGSGDPDTQYF. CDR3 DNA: TGTGCCAGCAGCGTAGGGTCGGGAGATCCAGATACGCAGTATTTT. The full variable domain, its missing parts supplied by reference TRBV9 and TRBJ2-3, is DSGVTQTPKHLITATGQRVTLRCSPRSGDLSVYWYQQSLDQGLQFLIQYYNGEERAKGNILERFSAQQFPDLHSELNLSSLELGDSALYFCASSVGSGDPDTQYFGPGTRLTVL.

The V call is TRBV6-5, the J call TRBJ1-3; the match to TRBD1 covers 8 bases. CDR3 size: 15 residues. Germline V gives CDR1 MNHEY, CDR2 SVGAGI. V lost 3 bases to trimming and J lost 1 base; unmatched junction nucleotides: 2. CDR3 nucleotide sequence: TGTGCCAGCAGTTATCAGGGGGCGTCTGGAAACACCATATATTTT. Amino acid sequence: CASSYQGASGNTIYF.

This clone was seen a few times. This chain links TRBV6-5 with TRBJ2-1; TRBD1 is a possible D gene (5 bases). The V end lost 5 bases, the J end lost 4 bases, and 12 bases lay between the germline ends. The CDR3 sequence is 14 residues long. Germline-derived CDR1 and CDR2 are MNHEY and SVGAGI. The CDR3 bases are TGTGCCAGCAGTGACAGTTTGGAATACAATGAGCAGTTCTTC. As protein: CASSDSLEYNEQFF.

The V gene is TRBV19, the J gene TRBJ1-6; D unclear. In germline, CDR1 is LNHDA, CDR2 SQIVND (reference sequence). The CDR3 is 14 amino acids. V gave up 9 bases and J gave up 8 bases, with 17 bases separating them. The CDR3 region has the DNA TGTGCCAGCCACGTTACGGGAGGGTATTCACCCCTCCACTTT. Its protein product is CASHVTGGYSPLHF. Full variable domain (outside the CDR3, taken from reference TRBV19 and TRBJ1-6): DGGITQSPKYLFRKEGQNVTLSCEQNLNHDAMYWYRQDPGQGLRLIYYSQIVNDFQKGDIAEGYSVSREKKESFPLTVTSAQKNPTAFYLCASHVTGGYSPLHFGNGTRLTVT.

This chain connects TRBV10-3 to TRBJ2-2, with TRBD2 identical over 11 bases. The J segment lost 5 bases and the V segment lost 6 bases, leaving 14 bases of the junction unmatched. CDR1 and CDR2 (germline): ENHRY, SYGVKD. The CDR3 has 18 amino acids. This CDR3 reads CAISPGHSGGAQTGELFF. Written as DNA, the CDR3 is TGTGCCATCAGCCCCGGTCATAGCGGGGGGGCTCAAACCGGGGAGCTGTTTTTT.

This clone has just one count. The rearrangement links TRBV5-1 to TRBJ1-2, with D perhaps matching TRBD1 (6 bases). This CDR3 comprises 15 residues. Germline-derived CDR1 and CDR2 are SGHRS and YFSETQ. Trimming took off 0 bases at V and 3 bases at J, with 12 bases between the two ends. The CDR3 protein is CASSLVGGADYGYTF. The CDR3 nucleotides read TGCGCCAGCAGCTTGGTTGGGGGCGCGGACTATGGCTACACCTTC.

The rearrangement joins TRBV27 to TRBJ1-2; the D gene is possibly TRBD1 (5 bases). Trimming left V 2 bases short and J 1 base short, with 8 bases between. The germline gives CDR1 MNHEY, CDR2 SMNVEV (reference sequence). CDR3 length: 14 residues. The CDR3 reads CASSLGGGNYGYTF. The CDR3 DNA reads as TGTGCCAGCAGTTTAGGGGGAGGTAACTATGGCTACACCTTC.

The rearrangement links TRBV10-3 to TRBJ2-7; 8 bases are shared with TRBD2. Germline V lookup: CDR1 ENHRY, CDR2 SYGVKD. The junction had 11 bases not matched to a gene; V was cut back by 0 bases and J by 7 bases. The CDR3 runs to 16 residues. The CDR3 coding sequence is TGTGCCATCAGTGAGTCGACGGGGGGGCACCTGGGGGAGCAGTACTTC. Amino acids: CAISESTGGHLGEQYF.

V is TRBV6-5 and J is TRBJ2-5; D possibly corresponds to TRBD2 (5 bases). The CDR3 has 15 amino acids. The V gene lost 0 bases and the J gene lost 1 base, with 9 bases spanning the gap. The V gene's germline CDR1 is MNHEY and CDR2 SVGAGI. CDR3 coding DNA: TGTGCCAGCAGTTACTCTCGGGATCGCCAAGAGACCCAGTACTTC. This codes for CASSYSRDRQETQYF.

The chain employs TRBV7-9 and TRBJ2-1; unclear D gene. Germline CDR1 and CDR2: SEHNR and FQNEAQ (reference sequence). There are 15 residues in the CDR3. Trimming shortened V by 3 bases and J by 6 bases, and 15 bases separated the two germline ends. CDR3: CASSFEAIVANEQFF. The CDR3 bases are TGTGCCAGCAGCTTCGAGGCAATAGTCGCCAATGAGCAGTTCTTC.

The CDR3 sequence is CASSYSLGRGGPDTQYF. In DNA, the CDR3 is TGCGCCAGCAGCTACTCACTAGGACGGGGGGGCCCAGATACGCAGTATTTT. The J gene is TRBJ2-3, the V gene TRBV5-1; TRBD2 aligns across 8 bases. V lost 3 bases to trimming and J lost 4 bases; unmatched junction nucleotides: 13. The germline gives CDR1 SGHRS, CDR2 YFSETQ. This CDR3 has 17 amino acids.

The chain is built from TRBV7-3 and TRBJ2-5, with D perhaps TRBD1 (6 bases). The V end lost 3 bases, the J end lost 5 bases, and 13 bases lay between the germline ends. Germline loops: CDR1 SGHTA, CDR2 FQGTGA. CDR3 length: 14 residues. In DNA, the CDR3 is TGTGCCAGCAGCTTTTCGGGGACACAGGAGACCCAGTACTTC. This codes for CASSFSGTQETQYF.

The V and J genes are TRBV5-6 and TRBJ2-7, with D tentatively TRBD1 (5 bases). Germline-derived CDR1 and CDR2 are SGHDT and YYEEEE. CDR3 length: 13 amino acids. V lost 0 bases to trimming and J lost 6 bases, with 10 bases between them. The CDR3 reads CASSLVDTSEQYF. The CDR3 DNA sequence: TGTGCCAGCAGCTTGGTGGACACCTCCGAGCAGTACTTC.